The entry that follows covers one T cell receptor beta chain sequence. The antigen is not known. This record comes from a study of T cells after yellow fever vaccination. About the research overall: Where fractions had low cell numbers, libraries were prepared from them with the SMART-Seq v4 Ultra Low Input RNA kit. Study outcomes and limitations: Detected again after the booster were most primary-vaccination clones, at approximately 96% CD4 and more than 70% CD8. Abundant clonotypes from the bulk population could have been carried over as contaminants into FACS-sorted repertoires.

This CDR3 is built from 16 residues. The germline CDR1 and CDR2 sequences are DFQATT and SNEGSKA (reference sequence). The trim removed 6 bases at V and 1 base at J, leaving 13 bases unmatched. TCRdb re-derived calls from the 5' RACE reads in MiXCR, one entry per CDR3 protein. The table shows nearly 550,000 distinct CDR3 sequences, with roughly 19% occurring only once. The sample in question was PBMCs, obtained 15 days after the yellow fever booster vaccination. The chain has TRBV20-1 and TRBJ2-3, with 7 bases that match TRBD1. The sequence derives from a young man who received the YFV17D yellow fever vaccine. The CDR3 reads CSASGQATFGTDTQYF. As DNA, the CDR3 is TGCAGTGCCTCCGGACAGGCGACCTTCGGCACAGATACGCAGTATTTT.